Each of the 32 T cell receptor beta chains below was sequenced from the same sample in a study of regulatory T cells in long-lasting Graves disease. Sample time point: newly diagnosed GD, antithyroid drugs for less than 3 months. With RNA extracted from PBMCs as input, the TCR library was made. HTBI primers from iRepertoire and Arm-PCR of CDR3 regions yielded the TCR beta libraries. Each CDR3 protein gets one entry after TCRdb re-called the multiplex PCR reads with MiXCR. The table records about 310,000 distinct CDR3 sequences, 18% of them present only once. The sample here was peripheral blood mononuclear cells (PBMCs), taken at new diagnosis, from a patient treated with antithyroid drugs. These receptor sequences come from a female donor with Graves disease.

This clonotype was picked up many times. CDR3 sequence: CASSTWGLGTSGDYEQYF. In nucleotides, the CDR3 is TGTGCCAGCAGTACCTGGGGACTCGGGACTAGCGGGGACTACGAGCAGTACTTC. This chain links TRBV6-4 with TRBJ2-7, with 13 bases aligning to TRBD2. The CDR3 is 18 residues long. Germline trimming cut 5 bases from V and 3 bases from J; bases unmatched to any gene: 13. Germline CDR1 is MRHNA and CDR2 is SNTAGT.

In its sample, this clonotype was seen many times. This chain uses TRBV19 with TRBJ2-1; the D gene is possibly TRBD2 (6 bases). The V and J ends lost 8 bases and 4 bases respectively, with 9 bases between them. CDR3 length equals 12 residues. The germline CDR1 and CDR2 sequences are LNHDA and SQIVND (reference sequence). The CDR3: CASLGGYNEQFF. The DNA of the CDR3 is TGTGCCAGTCTGGGGGGTTACAATGAGCAGTTCTTC.

In this sample, this clonotype turned up many times. CDR3 sequence reads: CASGPGSGNTIYF. Written as DNA, the CDR3 is TGTGCCAGCGGTCCAGGGAGTGGGAACACCATATATTTT. The chain couples TRBV2 to TRBJ1-3; TRBD1 is a possible D gene (5 bases). The CDR3 runs to 13 residues. With 8 bases removed from V and 7 bases from J, the gap between germline ends came to 15 bases. Germline lookup yields CDR1 SNHLY and CDR2 FYNNEI.

This clonotype came up a few times. The genes are TRBV7-9 and TRBJ1-1; a weak D match, TRBD1 (6 bases). The CDR3 is made up of 13 amino acids. The germline gives CDR1 SEHNR, CDR2 FQNEAQ (reference sequence). V was cut by 5 bases and J by 2 bases, with 9 bases left in between. The CDR3 DNA reads as TGTGCCAGCAGCCAAGGGACAAACACTGAAGCTTTCTTT. Translated, it gives CASSQGTNTEAFF.

This clonotype was recorded many times. The J gene is TRBJ1-2, the V gene TRBV3-1; no definite D call. Germline V gene data show CDR1 as LGHDT and CDR2 as YNNKEL (reference sequence). The CDR3 extends over 15 amino acids. Trimming pared 0 bases from V and 3 bases from J, leaving 11 bases between. The CDR3 loop reads CASSQDGAMYYGYTF. As DNA, the CDR3 is TGTGCCAGCAGCCAAGATGGAGCGATGTACTATGGCTACACCTTC. Supplemented by reference TRBV3-1 and TRBJ1-2, the full variable domain reads DTAVSQTPKYLVTQMGNDKSIKCEQNLGHDTMYWYKQDSKKFLKIMFSYNNKELIINETVPNRFSPKSPDKAHLNLHINSLELGDSAVYFCASSQDGAMYYGYTFGSGTRLTVV.

This clonotype appeared many times. The chain is built from TRBV7-2 and TRBJ2-3; D is ambiguous. V was pared by 4 bases and J by 0 bases, with 5 bases between. The CDR3 contains 13 residues. Germline CDR1 is SGHTA and CDR2 is FQGNSA. The CDR3 protein is CASSSPSTDTQYF. CDR3 coding DNA: TGTGCCAGCAGCTCCCCTAGCACAGATACGCAGTATTTT. Variable domain in full (rest from reference TRBV7-2 and TRBJ2-3): GAGVSQSPSNKVTEKGKDVELRCDPISGHTALYWYRQSLGQGLEFLIYFQGNSAPDKSGLPSDRFSAERTGGSVSTLTIQRTQQEDSAVYLCASSSPSTDTQYFGPGTRLTVL.

Comments on this clonotype: Only one base separates this from a far larger clonotype, so it likely reflects a read error. The CDR3 is CASSIGQNSYNEQSF. The DNA of the CDR3 is TGTGCCAGTAGTATAGGTCAGAACTCATACAATGAGCAGTCCTTC. The chain recombines TRBV19 with TRBJ2-4; the D is unclear. CDR1 LNHDA and CDR2 SQIVND come from the germline V gene (reference sequence). The CDR3 loop spans 15 amino acids.

This clonotype was counted at least ten times. The chain links TRBV28 to TRBJ1-5; D remains unclear. The ends were cut back, 6 bases at V and 1 base at J, with 7 bases in the middle. The CDR3 runs to 13 residues. CDR1 and CDR2 (germline): MDHEN, SYDVKM. CDR3 coding DNA: TGTGCCAGCAGACTGGAGAGCAATCAGCCCCAGCATTTT. This codes for CASRLESNQPQHF.

This clonotype was seen a few times. The chain has TRBV7-2 and TRBJ2-2; D remains ambiguous. In germline, CDR1 is SGHTA, CDR2 FQGNSA. This CDR3 spans 17 amino acids. Trimming cost V 2 bases and J 4 bases, with 17 bases left between them. CDR3: CASSLIPSRTVTGELFF. The DNA for the CDR3 is TGTGCCAGCAGCTTAATCCCCTCCCGGACGGTCACCGGGGAGCTGTTTTTT.

The rearrangement links TRBV4-1 to TRBJ2-2, with TRBD2 as a possible D gene (6 bases). This CDR3 spans 16 amino acids. Trimming took 1 base from V and 4 from J, leaving 13 bases between them. Per germline, CDR1 MGHRA and CDR2 YSYEKL. The CDR3 nucleotides are TGCGCCAGCAGCCAAGCGACGACTAGACCCACCGGGGAGCTGTTTTTT. As protein: CASSQATTRPTGELFF.

This clonotype appeared many times. The J gene is TRBJ2-7, the V gene TRBV7-9, with 8 bases aligning to TRBD2. Trimming at V came to 1 base and at J to 6 bases, leaving 5 bases not matched to a gene. Germline V gene sequence: CDR1 SEHNR, CDR2 FQNEAQ (reference sequence). The CDR3 consists of 14 residues. The DNA for the CDR3 is TGTGCCAGCAGCTTAGGGACTAGCCGCCGCGAGCAGTACTTC. Translating it yields CASSLGTSRREQYF.

This clonotype has a count of ten or more. The chain has TRBV13 and TRBJ2-7, with TRBD1 identical over 8 bases. CDR3 length: 14 residues. V lost 7 bases, J lost 6 bases, and 11 bases stayed unmatched. Looked up from germline, CDR1 is PRHDT and CDR2 is FYEKMQ (reference sequence). For the CDR3, the DNA is TGTGCCAGCATCAGCCGACAGGGGCAGGGCGAGCAGTACTTC. Amino acids: CASISRQGQGEQYF.

At least ten counts were recorded for this clonotype. The chain is built from TRBV5-1 and TRBJ2-5; 7 bases are shared with TRBD1. CDR1 and CDR2 from the germline V gene are SGHRS and YFSETQ. This CDR3 has 16 residues. V shed 0 bases, J shed 4 bases, and the junction held 9 bases outside the gene matches. The CDR3 loop reads CASSLAEGAGRETQYF. The CDR3 nucleotides are TGCGCCAGCAGCTTGGCTGAGGGGGCTGGTAGAGAGACCCAGTACTTC.

In its sample, this clonotype was seen many times. V and J are TRBV10-3 and TRBJ2-7; 8 nucleotides agree with TRBD1. Germline V gene data show CDR1 as ENHRY and CDR2 as SYGVKD. The CDR3 runs 13 residues. J was trimmed by 3 bases and V by 6 bases; bases with no gene match: 4. Here the CDR3 reads CAIRSGTGYEQYF. The CDR3 DNA reads as TGTGCCATCAGATCCGGGACAGGCTACGAGCAGTACTTC.

This clonotype was seen a few times. In DNA, the CDR3 is TGCAGCGTTGAGCTTAGCGAAAGCTCCTACGAGCAGTACTTC. This translates into CSVELSESSYEQYF. This chain links TRBV29-1 with TRBJ2-7; possibly TRBD2 for D (5 bases). Per germline, CDR1 SQVTM and CDR2 ANQGSEA. Between the trimmed V and J ends, which lost 3 bases and 0 bases, there was a span of 12 bases. The CDR3 is 14 amino acids.

This clonotype was counted ten times or more. The chain is built from TRBV7-6 and TRBJ2-7, with 8 positions matching TRBD2. This CDR3 is 15 amino acids long. The germline gives CDR1 SGHVS, CDR2 FNYEAQ. The junction had 8 bases not matched to a gene; V was cut back by 5 bases and J by 2 bases. CDR3 coding DNA: TGTGCCAGCAGCCCACCGGGACTAGAAGCCTACGAGCAGTACTTC. It yields the protein CASSPPGLEAYEQYF.

In this sample, this clonotype turned up many times. V and J are TRBV24-1 and TRBJ2-5, with 7 bases identical to TRBD2. With 4 bases clipped from V and 4 bases from J, the junction kept 11 bases outside the gene matches. From germline, CDR1 is KGHDR and CDR2 SFDVKD. The CDR3 totals 16 residues. The CDR3 DNA reads as TGTGCCACCAGTGACCCCGCCGCCGGGAGGTTAGAGACCCAGTACTTC. Protein: CATSDPAAGRLETQYF.

This clonotype was seen repeatedly, ten times or more. The gene calls are TRBV2 and TRBJ1-1; no definite D call. Looked up from germline, CDR1 is SNHLY and CDR2 is FYNNEI. CDR3 length: 11 amino acids. Trimming took off 11 bases at V and 5 bases at J, with 12 bases between the two ends. The CDR3 region is CASGWGTEAFF. CDR3 coding DNA: TGTGCCTCGGGGTGGGGAACTGAAGCTTTCTTT.

There are many counts of this clonotype. The chain combines TRBV7-9 with TRBJ2-3; D gene uncertain. Germline V gene data show CDR1 as SEHNR and CDR2 as FQNEAQ (reference sequence). The ends were cut back, 1 base at V and 0 bases at J, with 8 bases in the middle. The CDR3 runs to 15 residues. DNA of the CDR3: TGTGCCAGCAGCTTAGGCGTGACTAGCACAGATACGCAGTATTTT. It is translated as CASSLGVTSTDTQYF.

This clonotype was observed at least ten times. The chain is built from TRBV28 and TRBJ1-5; possible D gene TRBD1, 6 bases. In germline, CDR1 is MDHEN, CDR2 SYDVKM. The CDR3 runs to 12 residues. Trimming removed 7 bases at V and 6 bases at J, with 10 bases between. The CDR3 nucleotides read TGTGCCAGCATGACAGGACTTCAGCCCCAGCATTTT. Translating it yields CASMTGLQPQHF.

This clonotype was picked up a small number of times. V gene TRBV11-2 combines with J gene TRBJ2-7; 13 nucleotides agree with TRBD2. Looked up from germline, CDR1 is SGHAT and CDR2 is FQNNGV. V gave up 4 bases and J gave up 5 bases; unmatched junction bases: 5. There are 15 residues in the CDR3. The CDR3: CASSSGTSGTDEQYF. The CDR3 coding sequence is TGTGCCAGCAGCTCCGGGACTAGCGGGACAGACGAGCAGTACTTC.

This clonotype was detected a few times. V and J are TRBV18 and TRBJ2-7; D not resolved. This CDR3 has 13 amino acids. The V end lost 5 bases, the J end lost 3 bases, and 11 bases lay between the germline ends. In germline, CDR1 is KGHSH, CDR2 LQKENI. The CDR3 DNA is TGTGCCAGCTCAACTGAGACTGGCTACGAGCAGTACTTC. Translation gives CASSTETGYEQYF.

This clonotype was seen ten or more times. This chain uses TRBV28 with TRBJ2-5, with 9 bases aligning to TRBD2. CDR3 size: 16 residues. Germline V gene data show CDR1 as MDHEN and CDR2 as SYDVKM. V lost 5 bases, J lost 5 bases, and 12 bases stayed unmatched. CDR3 in amino acids: CASSPRGAGGGETQYF. The CDR3 nucleotides read TGTGCCAGCAGTCCCCGGGGGGCGGGAGGGGGTGAGACCCAGTACTTC.

This clonotype was detected ten times or more. V is TRBV6-5 and J is TRBJ2-3, with 9 bases matching TRBD2. J lost 0 bases, V lost 2 bases, and 12 bases had no gene match. CDR3 length equals 19 residues. CDR1 is MNHEY, CDR2 SVGAGI, per germline. CDR3: CASSYAHWETSGSTDTQYF. The DNA of the CDR3 is TGTGCCAGCAGTTACGCCCACTGGGAAACTAGCGGGAGCACAGATACGCAGTATTTT.

For this clonotype: This sequence is one base from a far larger clone and is likely a read error. The chain uses TRBV2 and TRBJ2-1; D is perhaps TRBD1 (6 bases). The J call may not be correct, given that the DNA end is closer to TRBJ2-5. This CDR3 is 15 amino acids long. From germline, CDR1 is SNHLY and CDR2 FYNNEI. The CDR3 protein is CASSDDGQQQETQYF. The CDR3 DNA reads TGTGCCAGCAGTGATGATGGACAGCAACAAGAGACCCAGTACTTC.

This clonotype was observed many times. This chain connects TRBV7-3 to TRBJ2-1, with 10 bases fitting TRBD2. This CDR3 has 17 amino acids. Looked up from germline, CDR1 is SGHTA and CDR2 is FQGTGA. The V gene end was trimmed by 3 bases and the J gene end by 3 bases; junction bases not matched to a gene: 8. The CDR3 is CASSLGTSGILYNEQFF. The DNA for the CDR3 is TGTGCCAGCAGCTTGGGAACTAGCGGGATTCTCTACAATGAGCAGTTCTTC.

The sample holds many counts of this clonotype. CDR3 DNA: TGTGCCAGCAGCCAACAATTGACCCGGGAGCTGTTTTTT. This translates into CASSQQLTRELFF. The chain recombines TRBV3-1 with TRBJ2-2; D is ambiguous. V lost 2 bases to trimming and J lost 9 bases, with 10 bases between them. This CDR3 comprises 13 residues. Germline V gene data show CDR1 as LGHDT and CDR2 as YNNKEL (reference sequence).

As concerns this clonotype: It may be a read error: a sequence one base away is much more abundant. The CDR3 sequence is CASSPTLCYEQYF. The CDR3 coding sequence is TGTGCCAGCAGTCCCACGCTCTGCTACGAGCAGTACTTC. V usage is TRBV12-3 or TRBV12-4 and J usage is TRBJ2-7; D call uncertain. V gave up 5 bases and J gave up 3 bases, with 11 bases separating them. This CDR3 contains 13 residues.

The rearrangement joins TRBV5-1 to TRBJ1-3; TRBD1 aligns across 8 bases. Germline V gene sequence: CDR1 SGHRS, CDR2 YFSETQ. The V gene end was trimmed by 5 bases and the J gene end by 0 bases; junction bases not matched to a gene: 16. The CDR3 is made up of 19 amino acids. The CDR3 protein is CASSSGTGRRRLSGNTIYF. Here the CDR3 DNA reads TGCGCCAGCAGTAGTGGGACAGGTCGACGCCGCCTCTCTGGAAACACCATATATTTT.

Notes on this clonotype: This may come from a read error, since a much larger clone is one base off. CDR3 sequence (DNA): TGTGCCTGGAGTGCCGGGACTAGCGGAGGGGGGACGGTCTTC. This sequence encodes CAWSAGTSGGGTVF. The chain recombines TRBV30 with TRBJ2-1; TRBD2 matches 11 bases. The germline CDR1 and CDR2 sequences are GTSNPN and SVGIG (reference sequence). The CDR3 loop spans 14 amino acids.

The chain carries TRBV6-1 and TRBJ2-1, with D possibly being TRBD2 (5 bases). This CDR3 has 15 amino acids. Germline V gives CDR1 MNHNS, CDR2 SASEGT. Trimming removed 8 bases at V and 4 bases at J, with 18 bases between. CDR3 sequence reads: CASGPTGVGYNEQFF. The CDR3 DNA follows: TGTGCCAGCGGCCCGACCGGGGTAGGGTACAATGAGCAGTTCTTC.

In its sample, this clonotype was seen many times. The V and J genes are TRBV7-9 and TRBJ2-3; D possibly corresponds to TRBD1 (6 bases). Per the germline V gene, CDR1 is SEHNR and CDR2 is FQNEAQ (reference sequence). This CDR3 comprises 15 residues. V was clipped by 8 bases and J by 3 bases, with 18 bases between them. CDR3 loop: CASLPGAVWTDTQYF. The DNA for the CDR3 is TGTGCCAGCTTGCCAGGGGCGGTCTGGACAGATACGCAGTATTTT.